Listed here are 27 T cell receptor beta chains from one sample, sequenced in a study of control samples from healthy donors and cancer patients. Some clones are missing from TCRdb's copy, which holds only in-frame ones; the method was immunoSEQ multiplex PCR. The profile shows some 64,000 clones, more than 75% of them singletons. Sequencing input: PBMCs. The receptors here all came from a woman aged 45-65 years with head and neck cancer.

The chain employs TRBV2 and TRBJ1-1, with D unclear. Germline-derived CDR1 and CDR2 are SNHLY and FYNNEI. The CDR3 totals 16 residues. Trimming removed 4 bases at V and 1 base at J, with 16 bases between. DNA of the CDR3: TGTGCCAGCAGTGGAACTTGGGCCACCGGGAACACTGAAGCTTTCTTT. It is translated as CASSGTWATGNTEAFF.

The chain's CDR3 is CASSQLFSTAEAFF. DNA for the CDR3: TGTGCCAGCAGCCAGTTATTTTCAACAGCTGAAGCTTTCTTT. The chain carries TRBV4-2 and TRBJ1-1; D gene uncertain. CDR3 length equals 14 residues. Germline V CDR1 and CDR2: LGHNA, YNFKEQ. V lost 3 bases, J lost 6 bases, and 14 bases lay in between.

This chain joins TRBV27 and TRBJ2-5; no clear D. Germline V gene lookup returns CDR1 MNHEY and CDR2 SMNVEV (reference sequence). V lost 4 bases and J 1 base, leaving 13 bases between the germline ends. CDR3 length equals 15 residues. CDR3 bases: TGTGCCAGCAGTTCGCTCCAATGGGGCCAAGAGACCCAGTACTTC. Amino acids: CASSSLQWGQETQYF.

The chain uses TRBV28 and TRBJ1-3, with TRBD1 as a possible D gene (6 bases). The CDR3 sequence is 15 residues long. V was shortened by 4 bases and J by 4 bases, with 14 bases between the two germline ends. The germline gives CDR1 MDHEN, CDR2 SYDVKM. CDR3 in amino acids: CASSSLTGWGNTIYF. CDR3 in DNA: TGTGCCAGCAGTTCCTTAACAGGGTGGGGAAACACCATATATTTT. The full variable domain, with the rest looked up from reference TRBV28 and TRBJ1-3, is DVKVTQSSRYLVKRTGEKVFLECVQDMDHENMFWYRQDPGLGLRLIYFSYDVKMKEKGDIPEGYSVSREKKERFSLILESASTNQTSMYLCASSSLTGWGNTIYFGEGSWLTVV.

The chain employs TRBV3-1 (or the pseudogene TRBV3-2) and TRBJ2-7; 9 bases match TRBD2. CDR3 size: 17 residues. CDR1 is LGHDT, CDR2 YNNKEL, per germline (reference sequence). J lost 2 bases, V lost 0 bases, and 8 bases had no gene match. CDR3 coding DNA: TGTGCCAGCAGCCAAGATGGGCTAGCGGGGCGCGCCTACGAGCAGTACTTC. It yields the protein CASSQDGLAGRAYEQYF.

The V gene is TRBV10-3, the J gene TRBJ2-3; D possibly corresponds to TRBD1 (5 bases). Trimming took 7 bases from V and 2 from J, leaving 13 bases between them. Germline V gives CDR1 ENHRY, CDR2 SYGVKD. This CDR3 has 14 amino acids. CDR3 DNA sequence: TGTGCCATCAACGGCCAGGGCCCCACAGATACGCAGTATTTT. Translating gives CAINGQGPTDTQYF.

The chain joins TRBV3-1 (or the pseudogene TRBV3-2) to TRBJ2-7; 9 bases are shared with TRBD2. This CDR3 is 13 amino acids long. The trim removed 6 bases at V and 4 bases at J, leaving 4 bases unmatched. CDR1 LGHDT and CDR2 YNNKEL come from the germline V gene (reference sequence). The CDR3 protein is CASRRGGAYEQYF. CDR3 coding DNA: TGTGCCAGCAGGCGCGGGGGGGCGTACGAGCAGTACTTC.

The chain has TRBV27 and TRBJ1-4; D remains unclear. In germline, CDR1 is MNHEY, CDR2 SMNVEV (reference sequence). Trimming took off 2 bases at V and 7 bases at J, with 8 bases between the two ends. This CDR3 contains 13 residues. This CDR3 reads CASSLRIGEKLFF. The DNA of the CDR3 is TGTGCCAGCAGTTTACGGATAGGTGAAAAACTGTTTTTT. Variable domain in full (rest from reference TRBV27 and TRBJ1-4): EAQVTQNPRYLITVTGKKLTVTCSQNMNHEYMSWYRQDPGLGLRQIYYSMNVEVTDKGDVPEGYKVSRKEKRNFPLILESPSPNQTSLYFCASSLRIGEKLFFGSGTQLSVL.

The rearrangement uses TRBV19 and TRBJ2-3; D is unresolved. This CDR3 comprises 16 residues. Trimming took 6 bases from V and 0 from J, leaving 16 bases between them. CDR1 LNHDA and CDR2 SQIVND come from the germline V gene (reference sequence). The CDR3 region is CASSWLLSSSTDTQYF. For the CDR3, the DNA is TGTGCCAGTAGCTGGTTACTTAGCTCAAGCACAGATACGCAGTATTTT.

A single count supports this clone. The chain joins TRBV6-5 to TRBJ2-5, with 7 nucleotides matching TRBD1. Germline CDR1 is MNHEY and CDR2 is SVGAGI. The CDR3 loop spans 15 amino acids. Unmatched junction bases numbered 12, after V lost 6 bases and J lost 5 bases. The CDR3 sequence is CASSYLPGQRETQYF. The CDR3 DNA is TGTGCCAGCAGCTACCTACCGGGACAGAGGGAGACCCAGTACTTC.

This chain links TRBV4-3 with TRBJ1-2, with D possibly TRBD1 on 6 matching bases. V gave up 4 bases and J gave up 8 bases, with 20 bases separating them. Germline assignment: CDR1 LGHNA and CDR2 YSLEER. The CDR3 runs to 15 residues. CDR3 amino acids: CASSPASGGRGGYTF. The DNA of the CDR3 is TGCGCCAGCAGCCCCGCCTCGGGGGGCCGGGGCGGCTACACCTTC.

The chain carries TRBV2 and TRBJ2-1; 9 bases agree with TRBD1. Germline V CDR1 and CDR2: SNHLY, FYNNEI. The CDR3 consists of 17 residues. V shed 5 bases, J shed 0 bases, and the junction held 8 bases outside the gene matches. In DNA, the CDR3 is TGTGCCAGCAGTTATCCCGACAGGGGGTACTCCTACAATGAGCAGTTCTTC. It is translated as CASSYPDRGYSYNEQFF.

The gene calls are TRBV5-1 and TRBJ1-5; D gene unclear. V lost 0 bases and J lost 3, with 10 bases in between. CDR3 length: 15 residues. Per the germline V gene, CDR1 is SGHRS and CDR2 is YFSETQ. CDR3 protein: CASSLAGQTNQPQHF. Written as DNA, the CDR3 is TGCGCCAGCAGCTTGGCCGGGCAGACCAATCAGCCCCAGCATTTT.

The rearrangement uses TRBV20-1 and TRBJ2-1; a possible D gene is TRBD1 (6 bases). Germline loops: CDR1 DFQATT, CDR2 SNEGSKA (reference sequence). The CDR3 is made up of 14 amino acids. V lost 3 bases, J lost 1 base, and 10 bases lay in between. In DNA form, the CDR3 reads TGCAGTGCTAGTAGGGGGATATCCTACAATGAGCAGTTCTTC. It yields the protein CSASRGISYNEQFF.

The chain uses TRBV7-7 and TRBJ2-3, with 10 bases fitting TRBD2. Losses at the gene ends were 4 bases for V and 2 bases for J; bases not matched to a gene: 6. Germline V gene lookup returns CDR1 SSHAT and CDR2 FNYEAQ (reference sequence). CDR3 length: 16 amino acids. DNA for the CDR3: TGTGCCAGCAGCTATGGTAGCGGGGGGCCCACAGATACGCAGTATTTT. It is translated as CASSYGSGGPTDTQYF.

V usage is TRBV7-3 and J usage is TRBJ2-7; 9 bases map to TRBD1. The CDR3 sequence is 13 residues long. CDR1 and CDR2 (germline): SGHTA, FQGTGA. J was trimmed by 6 bases and V by 4 bases; bases with no gene match: 4. CDR3 bases: TGTGCCAGCAGCTCCGGGACAGGGTCCGAGCAGTACTTC. Translating it yields CASSSGTGSEQYF.

The J gene is TRBJ1-5, the V gene TRBV18, with no clear D. V was pared by 3 bases and J by 5 bases, with 11 bases between. The CDR3 runs to 14 residues. Germline-derived CDR1 and CDR2 are KGHSH and LQKENI. In DNA, the CDR3 is TGTGCCAGCTCACCGATTCAGGCCGATCAGCCCCAGCATTTT. Its translation: CASSPIQADQPQHF.

The rearrangement uses TRBV4-2 and TRBJ1-5, with D unclear. The CDR3 is 16 amino acids. Trimming took 1 base from V and 3 from J, leaving 13 bases between them. CDR1 is LGHNA and CDR2 is YNFKEQ in the germline V gene. The CDR3, as DNA: TGTGCCAGCAGCCAAGTTTCTGGGAATAACAATCAGCCCCAGCATTTT. This translates into CASSQVSGNNNQPQHF.

In DNA, the CDR3 is TGCGCCAGCAGCCCCCTAATCGGGGGACAAGAGACCCAGTACTTC. Translated: CASSPLIGGQETQYF. The chain recombines TRBV5-1 with TRBJ2-5, with D tentatively TRBD2 (6 bases). Germline assignment: CDR1 SGHRS and CDR2 YFSETQ. The CDR3 is 15 residues long. Trimming removed 4 bases at V and 2 bases at J, with 15 bases between.

The count of this clone is one. The chain employs TRBV28 and TRBJ2-5; 9 bases fit TRBD2. V gave up 6 bases and J gave up 0 bases; unmatched junction bases: 8. The CDR3 has 16 residues. Germline-derived CDR1 and CDR2 are MDHEN and SYDVKM. CDR3 nucleotides: TGTGCCAGCAGCCCTATAGCGGGGGAACACCAAGAGACCCAGTACTTC. Encoded protein: CASSPIAGEHQETQYF.

The chain recombines TRBV7-8 with TRBJ1-4; tentative D call: TRBD1 (6 bases). The CDR3 runs to 17 residues. The V gene's germline CDR1 is SGHVS and CDR2 FQNEAQ. Deletions cut 1 base from V and 10 bases from J, with 22 bases between. The CDR3 DNA follows: TGTGCCAGCAGCTTAGATGGGAGGGGACGGGGGCTCGGAAAACTGTTTTTT. Its translation: CASSLDGRGRGLGKLFF.

V and J are TRBV7-3 and TRBJ2-3, with 8 bases aligning to TRBD1. Germline trimming cut 5 bases from V and 6 bases from J; bases unmatched to any gene: 10. The V gene's germline CDR1 is SGHTA and CDR2 FQGTGA. This CDR3 contains 15 residues. The CDR3 spells CASSQTGVGSDTQYF. For the CDR3, the DNA is TGTGCCAGCAGCCAGACAGGGGTTGGATCCGATACGCAGTATTTT.

In its sample, this clone was seen once. The chain links TRBV12-3 or TRBV12-4 to TRBJ2-7; 7 nucleotides match TRBD1. The trim removed 6 bases at V and 3 bases at J, leaving 2 bases unmatched. The length of the CDR3 is 12 residues. CDR3 sequence: CASRRDSYEQYF. CDR3 coding DNA: TGTGCCAGCAGGAGGGACAGCTACGAGCAGTACTTC.

The chain employs TRBV4-1 and TRBJ1-1; D not certain. This CDR3 is built from 14 residues. V lost 0 bases to trimming and J lost 1 base, with 6 bases between them. Germline V gene sequence: CDR1 MGHRA, CDR2 YSYEKL. The CDR3 reads CASSQDGKNTEAFF. Written as DNA, the CDR3 is TGCGCCAGCAGCCAAGATGGCAAGAACACTGAAGCTTTCTTT.

The chain recombines TRBV24-1 with TRBJ2-7; 10 bases fit TRBD1. The CDR3 sequence is 12 residues long. Germline V gives CDR1 KGHDR, CDR2 SFDVKD. The CDR3 nucleotides read TGTGCGGGACAGGGGCCCTCCTACGAGCAGTACTTC. Translating it yields CAGQGPSYEQYF.

The rearrangement links TRBV9 to TRBJ2-3, with 10 bases matching TRBD2. Germline CDR1 reads SGDLS; CDR2 reads YYNGEE. The CDR3 loop spans 16 amino acids. The V gene end was trimmed by 2 bases and the J gene end by 6 bases; junction bases not matched to a gene: 9. The CDR3 sequence: CASSVTSSGGPDTQYF. The CDR3 nucleotides are TGTGCCAGCAGCGTTACCTCTAGCGGGGGCCCCGATACGCAGTATTTT.

The gene calls are TRBV28 and TRBJ1-2; the match to TRBD1 covers 10 bases. The CDR3 is 13 residues long. The junction had 4 bases not matched to a gene; V was cut back by 10 bases and J by 2 bases. CDR1 and CDR2 from the germline V gene are MDHEN and SYDVKM. CDR3 sequence reads: CAIKTGGNYGYTF. The CDR3 DNA reads TGTGCCATTAAGACAGGGGGCAACTATGGCTACACCTTC.